A single sample is the source of the 18 T cell receptor beta chains below, sequenced in a study of shared clonotypes between healthy human individuals. It was CD45RO-negative cells, positively selected for CCR7, that made up naive CD8 cells, with terminally differentiated effector memory CD45RA+ cells excluded. Generated by immunoSEQ multiplex PCR, the TCRdb table keeps only in-frame clones and is missing some. The sample yields hundreds of thousands of clones, around 95% seen once. The material sequenced was naive CD8+ T cells sorted from blood. Receptors originate from a woman in her thirties in good health.

The rearrangement uses TRBV5-6 and TRBJ2-7, with D perhaps matching TRBD1 (5 bases). The CDR3 has 14 residues. The V and J ends lost 2 bases and 1 base respectively, with 10 bases between them. CDR1 is SGHDT, CDR2 YYEEEE, per germline. CDR3: CASSFWSGSYEQYF. The CDR3 bases are TGTGCCAGCAGCTTCTGGTCAGGGTCCTACGAGCAGTACTTC.

This clone was counted once. This chain connects TRBV9 to TRBJ2-1; a weak D match, TRBD2 (6 bases). The germline V and J ends were trimmed by 8 bases and 3 bases, with 9 bases remaining between them. The CDR3 length is 12 residues. In germline, CDR1 is SGDLS, CDR2 YYNGEE. The CDR3 loop is CASGGGYNEQFF. CDR3 coding DNA: TGTGCCAGTGGGGGAGGCTACAATGAGCAGTTCTTC.

The J gene is TRBJ2-1, the V gene TRBV2, with 7 nucleotides matching TRBD2. V lost 7 bases and J lost 3; bases outside the gene matches: 15. The CDR3 loop spans 17 amino acids. In germline, CDR1 is SNHLY, CDR2 FYNNEI. The CDR3 reads CASTQGAASGFYNEQFF. The CDR3 coding sequence is TGTGCCAGCACTCAAGGGGCGGCTAGCGGATTCTACAATGAGCAGTTCTTC.

The genes are TRBV15 and TRBJ2-5; 7 nucleotides align to TRBD2. Germline V gene sequence: CDR1 LNHNV, CDR2 YYDKDF (reference sequence). The CDR3 is 14 amino acids. After removal of 5 bases from V and 3 bases from J, the junction contained 6 bases not matched to a gene. The CDR3 loop reads CATSVGGVEETQYF. For the CDR3, the DNA is TGTGCCACCAGCGTTGGGGGGGTGGAAGAGACCCAGTACTTC.

This chain uses TRBV28 with TRBJ1-3; no definite D call. The CDR3 spans 16 residues. CDR1 MDHEN and CDR2 SYDVKM come from the germline V gene. V lost 2 bases to trimming and J lost 0 bases, with 11 bases between them. As DNA, the CDR3 is TGTGCCAGCAGTTTAGTCAGCGAGGGCTCTGGAAACACCATATATTTT. Translated: CASSLVSEGSGNTIYF.

This chain joins TRBV28 and TRBJ1-2; tentatively, D is TRBD1 (5 bases). Per germline, CDR1 MDHEN and CDR2 SYDVKM. V shed 6 bases and J shed 4 bases, with 15 bases lying between them. The CDR3 runs to 14 residues. CDR3: CASSPPGTAYGYTF. In DNA, the CDR3 is TGTGCCAGCAGCCCACCCGGGACGGCCTATGGCTACACCTTC.

The chain links TRBV7-8 to TRBJ2-2; possible D gene TRBD1, 5 bases. The germline V gene has CDR1 SGHVS and CDR2 FQNEAQ. The V and J ends lost 2 bases and 3 bases respectively, with 10 bases between them. The CDR3 runs to 15 residues. CDR3: CASSLIWGDTGELFF. DNA of the CDR3: TGTGCCAGCAGCTTAATTTGGGGCGACACCGGGGAGCTGTTTTTT.

The V call is TRBV7-7, the J call TRBJ2-1, with TRBD2 identical over 7 bases. The CDR3 covers 15 residues. In germline, CDR1 is SSHAT, CDR2 FNYEAQ (reference sequence). V was clipped by 4 bases and J by 10 bases; unmatched bases: 13. This CDR3 is CASSSSSGRGDEQFF. The CDR3 DNA reads TGTGCCAGCAGCTCGTCTAGCGGAAGAGGAGACGAGCAGTTCTTC.

This chain joins TRBV29-1 and TRBJ2-1, with a weak D call TRBD2 (6 bases). The CDR3 contains 13 residues. The V end was cut by 8 bases, the J end by 3 bases, with 14 bases between. Germline V lookup: CDR1 SQVTM, CDR2 ANQGSEA. The DNA of the CDR3 is TGCAGCTCCTGGGACTTACTCTACAATGAGCAGTTCTTC. Translated, it gives CSSWDLLYNEQFF.

The chain employs TRBV6-5 and TRBJ2-1; D ambiguous. The CDR3 is made up of 15 amino acids. V lost 10 bases, J lost 0 bases, and 16 bases lay in between. Germline assignment: CDR1 MNHEY and CDR2 SVGAGI. The CDR3 sequence is CATTDGSGSYNEQFF. The CDR3 nucleotides read TGTGCCACCACGGACGGCTCCGGCTCCTACAATGAGCAGTTCTTC.

The V gene is TRBV28, the J gene TRBJ2-7; TRBD1 agrees at 9 bases. This CDR3 has 16 amino acids. Looked up from germline, CDR1 is MDHEN and CDR2 is SYDVKM. The V and J ends lost 5 bases and 7 bases, in that order; junction bases with no gene match: 15. This CDR3 is CASSPPGGQGLDEQYF. CDR3 nucleotide sequence: TGTGCCAGCAGTCCCCCCGGGGGACAGGGACTCGATGAGCAGTACTTC.

This clone was found once. The V gene is TRBV7-9, the J gene TRBJ2-6; weak D call: TRBD2 (6 bases). V was clipped by 9 bases and J by 1 base, with 16 bases between them. There are 16 residues in the CDR3. Germline V gene lookup returns CDR1 SEHNR and CDR2 FQNEAQ (reference sequence). The CDR3 region is CASIFGEASGANVLTF. The CDR3 DNA reads TGTGCCAGTATTTTTGGGGAGGCGTCTGGGGCCAACGTCCTGACTTTC.

The gene calls are TRBV28 and TRBJ2-2, with D maybe TRBD1 (6 bases). V lost 8 bases and J lost 7, with 14 bases in between. This CDR3 is 13 amino acids long. Per germline, CDR1 MDHEN and CDR2 SYDVKM. This CDR3 reads CASQGLDIGELFF. For the CDR3, the DNA is TGTGCCAGCCAGGGGCTAGACATCGGGGAGCTGTTTTTT.

This chain joins TRBV9 and TRBJ2-1; 11 bases map to TRBD2. V dropped 3 bases and J dropped 5; count of bases not matched to a gene: 4. The CDR3 sequence is 15 residues long. Per germline, CDR1 SGDLS and CDR2 YYNGEE. DNA for the CDR3: TGTGCCAGCAGCGCGACGACTAGCGGGAACAATGAGCAGTTCTTC. Amino acids: CASSATTSGNNEQFF.

The chain uses TRBV5-4 and TRBJ2-7; no clear D. The CDR3 has 14 amino acids. Deletions cut 0 bases from V and 5 bases from J, with 12 bases between. The germline V gene encodes CDR1 SGHNT and CDR2 YYREEE (reference sequence). For the CDR3, the DNA is TGTGCCAGCAGCTTGGAATCCCTAAAGAACGAGCAGTACTTC. It codes for CASSLESLKNEQYF.

As for this clone: The same CDR3 arises from other DNA sequences in this sample as well. The chain recombines TRBV19 with TRBJ1-1; D remains ambiguous. Trimming left V 1 base short and J 0 bases short, with 18 bases between. The CDR3 contains 18 residues. Germline V gene lookup returns CDR1 LNHDA and CDR2 SQIVND (reference sequence). Written as DNA, the CDR3 is TGTGCCAGTAGTATAGCTGGCCGCTGGGAGTACATGAACACTGAAGCTTTCTTT. Amino acids: CASSIAGRWEYMNTEAFF.

This clone was recorded only once. The sample holds other DNA sequences that translate to the same CDR3. The genes are TRBV27 and TRBJ2-7; D is possibly TRBD1 (6 bases). Between the trimmed V and J ends, which lost 6 bases and 1 base, there was a span of 10 bases. This CDR3 has 13 amino acids. Germline assignment: CDR1 MNHEY and CDR2 SMNVEV (reference sequence). The CDR3 DNA follows: TGTGCCAGCAGCTTTGGACAGTCCTACGAGCAGTACTTC. The encoded protein is CASSFGQSYEQYF.

The chain combines TRBV7-2 with TRBJ2-1; 13 bases map to TRBD2. Trimming at V came to 3 bases and at J to 8 bases, leaving 7 bases not matched to a gene. Germline CDR1 and CDR2: SGHTA and FQGNSA. This CDR3 has 16 residues. The chain's CDR3 is CASSFWTSGSHDEQFF. CDR3 coding DNA: TGTGCCAGCAGCTTCTGGACTAGCGGGAGTCACGATGAGCAGTTCTTC.